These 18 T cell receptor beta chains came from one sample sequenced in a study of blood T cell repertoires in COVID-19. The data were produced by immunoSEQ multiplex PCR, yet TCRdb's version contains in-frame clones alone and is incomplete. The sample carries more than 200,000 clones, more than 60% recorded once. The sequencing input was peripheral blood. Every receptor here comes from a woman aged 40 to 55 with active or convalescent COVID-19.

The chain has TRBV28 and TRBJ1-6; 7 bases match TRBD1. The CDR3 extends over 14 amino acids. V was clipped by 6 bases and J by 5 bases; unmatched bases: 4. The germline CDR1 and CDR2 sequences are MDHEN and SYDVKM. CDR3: CASRGQRNNSPLHF. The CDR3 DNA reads TGTGCCAGCAGGGGACAGAGAAATAATTCACCCCTCCACTTT.

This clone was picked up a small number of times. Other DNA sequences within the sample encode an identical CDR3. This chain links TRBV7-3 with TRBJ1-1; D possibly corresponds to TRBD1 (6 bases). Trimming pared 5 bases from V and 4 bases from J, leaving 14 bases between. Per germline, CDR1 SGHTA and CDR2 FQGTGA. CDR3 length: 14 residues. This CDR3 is CASSGQGPGTEAFF. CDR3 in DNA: TGTGCCAGCAGCGGTCAGGGGCCGGGCACTGAAGCTTTCTTT.

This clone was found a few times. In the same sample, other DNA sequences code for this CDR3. CDR3 region: CASSLRTSGETQYF. CDR3 DNA sequence: TGTGCCAGCAGTCTAAGGACTAGTGGTGAGACCCAGTACTTC. V is TRBV27 and J is TRBJ2-5; 7 bases agree with TRBD2. Unmatched junction bases numbered 8, after V lost 5 bases and J lost 5 bases. Germline lookup yields CDR1 MNHEY and CDR2 SMNVEV (reference sequence). The CDR3 is 14 residues long.

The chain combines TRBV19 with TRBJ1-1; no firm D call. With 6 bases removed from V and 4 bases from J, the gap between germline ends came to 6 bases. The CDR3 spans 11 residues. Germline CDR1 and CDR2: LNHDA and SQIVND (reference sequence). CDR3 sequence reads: CASRSVTEAFF. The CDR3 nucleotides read TGTGCCAGTAGGTCCGTCACTGAAGCTTTCTTT. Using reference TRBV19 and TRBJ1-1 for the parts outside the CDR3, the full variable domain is DGGITQSPKYLFRKEGQNVTLSCEQNLNHDAMYWYRQDPGQGLRLIYYSQIVNDFQKGDIAEGYSVSREKKESFPLTVTSAQKNPTAFYLCASRSVTEAFFGQGTRLTVV.

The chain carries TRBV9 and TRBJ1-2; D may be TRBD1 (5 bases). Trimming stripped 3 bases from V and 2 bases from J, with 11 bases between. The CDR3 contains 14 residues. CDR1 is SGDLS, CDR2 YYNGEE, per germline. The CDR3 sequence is CASSDGGMNYGYTF. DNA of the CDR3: TGTGCCAGCAGCGACGGGGGAATGAACTATGGCTACACCTTC. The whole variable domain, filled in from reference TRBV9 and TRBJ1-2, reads DSGVTQTPKHLITATGQRVTLRCSPRSGDLSVYWYQQSLDQGLQFLIQYYNGEERAKGNILERFSAQQFPDLHSELNLSSLELGDSALYFCASSDGGMNYGYTFGSGTRLTVV.

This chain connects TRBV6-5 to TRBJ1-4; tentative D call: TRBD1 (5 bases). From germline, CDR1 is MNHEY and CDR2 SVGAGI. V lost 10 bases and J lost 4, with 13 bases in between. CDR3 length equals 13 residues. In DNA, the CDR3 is TGTGCCACCAAGACAGATAGTAATGAAAAACTGTTTTTT. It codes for CATKTDSNEKLFF.

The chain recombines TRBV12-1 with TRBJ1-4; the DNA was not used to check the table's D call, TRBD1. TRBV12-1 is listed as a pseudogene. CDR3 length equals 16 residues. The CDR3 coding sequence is TGTGCCAGCAGCGCATCTTCAGGGGAAACTAATGAAAAACTGTTTTTT. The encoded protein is CASSASSGETNEKLFF.

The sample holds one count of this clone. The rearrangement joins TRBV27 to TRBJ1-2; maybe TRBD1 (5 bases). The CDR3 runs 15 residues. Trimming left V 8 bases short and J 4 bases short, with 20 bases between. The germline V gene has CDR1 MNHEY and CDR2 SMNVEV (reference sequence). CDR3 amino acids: CASGFSRGDLYGYTF. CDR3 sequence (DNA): TGTGCCAGCGGGTTTTCACGGGGGGACCTCTATGGCTACACCTTC.

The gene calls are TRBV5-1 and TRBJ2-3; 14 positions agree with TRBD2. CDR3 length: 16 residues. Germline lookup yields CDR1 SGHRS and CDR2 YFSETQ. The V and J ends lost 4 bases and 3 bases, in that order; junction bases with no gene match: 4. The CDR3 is CASSPGTSGGTDTQYF. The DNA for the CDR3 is TGCGCCAGCAGCCCCGGGACTAGCGGGGGAACAGATACGCAGTATTTT.

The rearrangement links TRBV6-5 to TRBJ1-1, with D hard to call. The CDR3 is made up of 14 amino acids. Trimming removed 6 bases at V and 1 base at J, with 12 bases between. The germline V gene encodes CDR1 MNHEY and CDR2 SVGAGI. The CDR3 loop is CASRPPEGNTEAFF. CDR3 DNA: TGTGCCAGCAGGCCCCCCGAGGGGAACACTGAAGCTTTCTTT.

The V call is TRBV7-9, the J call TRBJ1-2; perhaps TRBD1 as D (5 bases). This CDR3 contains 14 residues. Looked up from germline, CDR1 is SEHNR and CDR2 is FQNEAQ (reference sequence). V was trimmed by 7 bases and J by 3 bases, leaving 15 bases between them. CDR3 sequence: CASNEPGLHYGYTF. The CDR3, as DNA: TGTGCCAGCAATGAGCCGGGACTACACTATGGCTACACCTTC.

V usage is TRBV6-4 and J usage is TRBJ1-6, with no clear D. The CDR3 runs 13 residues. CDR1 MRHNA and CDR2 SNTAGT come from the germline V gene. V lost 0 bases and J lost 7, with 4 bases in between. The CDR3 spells CASSDSRNSPLHF. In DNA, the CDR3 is TGTGCCAGCAGTGACTCGAGGAATTCACCCCTCCACTTT.

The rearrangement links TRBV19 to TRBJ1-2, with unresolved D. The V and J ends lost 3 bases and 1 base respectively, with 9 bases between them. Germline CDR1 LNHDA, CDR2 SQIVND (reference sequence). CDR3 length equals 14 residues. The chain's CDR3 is CASSISADNYGYTF. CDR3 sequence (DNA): TGTGCCAGTAGTATTAGTGCGGATAACTATGGCTACACCTTC.

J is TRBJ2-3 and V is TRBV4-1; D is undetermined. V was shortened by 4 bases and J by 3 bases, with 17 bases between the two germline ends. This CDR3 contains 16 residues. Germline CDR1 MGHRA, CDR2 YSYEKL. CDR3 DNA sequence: TGCGCCAGCAGCCGGGTTCCCGAGCGTGTAACAGATACGCAGTATTTT. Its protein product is CASSRVPERVTDTQYF.

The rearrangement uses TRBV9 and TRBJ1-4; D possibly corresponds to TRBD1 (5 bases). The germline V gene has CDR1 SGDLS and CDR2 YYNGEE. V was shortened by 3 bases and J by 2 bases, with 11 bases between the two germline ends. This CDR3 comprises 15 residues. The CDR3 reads CASSGQGWTNEKLFF. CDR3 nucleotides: TGTGCCAGCAGCGGTCAGGGTTGGACTAATGAAAAACTGTTTTTT.

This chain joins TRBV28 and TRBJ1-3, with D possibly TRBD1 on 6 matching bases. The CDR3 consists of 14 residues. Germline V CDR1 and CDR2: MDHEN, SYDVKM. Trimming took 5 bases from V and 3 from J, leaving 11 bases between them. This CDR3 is CASSRTVGGNTIYF. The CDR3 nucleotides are TGTGCCAGCAGTCGGACAGTGGGTGGAAACACCATATATTTT.

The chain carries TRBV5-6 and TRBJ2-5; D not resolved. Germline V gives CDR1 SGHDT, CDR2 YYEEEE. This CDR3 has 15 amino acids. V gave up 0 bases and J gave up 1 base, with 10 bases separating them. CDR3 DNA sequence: TGTGCCAGCAGCTTGGAGACAACCTTCCAAGAGACCCAGTACTTC. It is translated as CASSLETTFQETQYF.

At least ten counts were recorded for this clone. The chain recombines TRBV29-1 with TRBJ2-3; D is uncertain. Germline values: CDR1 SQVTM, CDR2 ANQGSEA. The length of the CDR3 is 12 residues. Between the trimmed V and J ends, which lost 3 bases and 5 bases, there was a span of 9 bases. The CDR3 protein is CSVEFGQDTQYF. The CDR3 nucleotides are TGCAGCGTTGAGTTTGGGCAAGATACGCAGTATTTT.